The rows below give T cell receptor beta chains drawn from one sample of a study of blood T cell repertoires in COVID-19. TCRdb's table, derived via immunoSEQ multiplex PCR, lists solely in-frame clones and lacks some. The sample lists about 270,000 clones, 80% to 90% seen once, with 4.1% in the top ten. Specimen: PBMCs or T cells enriched from blood (not recorded which). The receptors here all came from a woman younger than 45 with acute COVID-19. The CDR3 runs from the conserved cysteine through the conserved F or W. The D gene is left open where the match is weak. Only part of the rows carry a size: once, few, many, or a class if the clone is expanded.

D	J	size	V	DNA	CDR3
TRBD2	TRBJ2-1	-	TRBV10-3	TGTGCCATCAGTGAGTCGACGGCGGGAGGGCCGAATGAGCAGTTCTTC	CAISESTAGGPNEQFF
-	TRBJ2-7	few	TRBV4-1	TGCGCCAGCAGCCAAGAATCTCCGGCGGGAAACTACGAGCAGTACTTC	CASSQESPAGNYEQYF
TRBD1	TRBJ2-3	-	TRBV30	TGTGCCTGGAGTGTATCTAGACAGGGGGCAATGGATACGCAGTATTTT	CAWSVSRQGAMDTQYF
-	TRBJ2-1	-	TRBV27	TGTGCCAGCAGGGGGGCGGACAGAGATGAGCAGTTCTTC	CASRGADRDEQFF
TRBD2	TRBJ2-5	-	TRBV19	TGTGCCAGGGAGGGACTACATAGTTTAGAGACCCAGTACTTC	CAREGLHSLETQYF
-	TRBJ2-7	-	TRBV11-3	TGTGCCAGCAGCCCCGCGGCTGGAGCCGCCTACGAGCAGTACTTC	CASSPAAGAAYEQYF
TRBD1	TRBJ1-1	-	TRBV7-9	TGTGCCAGCAGCAGGTGGGGGGACAGGTTGAAGGGCACTGAAGCTTTCTTT	CASSRWGDRLKGTEAFF
TRBD2	TRBJ2-2	-	TRBV9	TGTGCCAGCAGCGTAGTAGCTAGCGGGAGGGCGAACACCGGGGAGCTGTTTTTT	CASSVVASGRANTGELFF
TRBD2	TRBJ2-2	-	TRBV11-3	TGTGCCAGCAGTTCTGAACTAGCGGGAGGGCCGAGCGGGGAGCTGTTTTTT	CASSSELAGGPSGELFF
-	TRBJ1-5	-	TRBV5-1	TGCGCCAGCAGCTTGAGGAGGGTATTTAGCAATCAGCCCCAGCATTTT	CASSLRRVFSNQPQHF
-	TRBJ1-5	-	TRBV28	TGTGCCAGCAGCCCCCCGGGGCAGCCCCAGCATTTT	CASSPPGQPQHF
-	TRBJ1-1	-	TRBV19	TGTGCCAGTAGTACCGGACAGTCGTCCCTGAACACTGAAGCTTTCTTT	CASSTGQSSLNTEAFF
-	TRBJ2-4	-	TRBV5-6	TGTGCCAGCAACCAGCCGGGAACCATTAGCCAAAGGAAAAACATTCAGTACTTC	CASNQPGTISQRKNIQYF
-	TRBJ1-4	-	TRBV27	TGTGCCAGCAGGTCGTCAGGGGAAAAACTGTTTTTT	CASRSSGEKLFF
-	TRBJ2-7	-	TRBV4-3	TGCGCCAGCAGCCAAGAAAAAATGACTTTCAGCTCCTACGAGCAGTACTTC	CASSQEKMTFSSYEQYF
TRBD2	TRBJ2-1	-	TRBV15	TGTGCCACCAGGGTTTCCGGGACTAGCGGGAGGGACCGGTACAATGAGCAGTTCTTC	CATRVSGTSGRDRYNEQFF
TRBD1	TRBJ2-7	-	TRBV3-1/TRBV3-2	TGTGCCAGCAGCCAAGTGTCTGTCTCAGGGGGTTCAGTCGAGCAGTACTTC	CASSQVSVSGGSVEQYF
TRBD2	TRBJ2-4	-	TRBV28	TGTGCCAGCAGTTACCCGGGAGGGGAGACAAACATTCAGTACTTC	CASSYPGGETNIQYF
-	TRBJ2-2	-	TRBV5-1	TGCGCCAGCAGCTTGGACGCAGGGGACACCGGGGAGCTGTTTTTT	CASSLDAGDTGELFF
TRBD1	TRBJ1-2	-	TRBV24-1	TGTGCCACCAGTGAACACGGACAGGGGGCCGGTGGCTACACCTTC	CATSEHGQGAGGYTF
TRBD1	TRBJ1-1	-	TRBV27	TGTGCCAGCAGCCCCGGACAGGCTGGGAACACTGAAGCTTTCTTT	CASSPGQAGNTEAFF
-	TRBJ2-3	-	TRBV7-6	TGTGCCAGCAGCTTAGACGCGCTGAGCACAGATACGCAGTATTTT	CASSLDALSTDTQYF
TRBD2	TRBJ2-7	-	TRBV7-8	TGTGCCAGCAGCTTAGTGTCTAGCGGGTCCTACGAGCAGTACTTC	CASSLVSSGSYEQYF
-	TRBJ1-2	-	TRBV29-1	TGCAGCGTTGGCGGACAGCCAACTTCCTATGGCTACACCTTC	CSVGGQPTSYGYTF
TRBD2	TRBJ2-1	-	TRBV28	TGTGCCAGCAGTTCGACTAGCGGCTCCTACAATGAGCAGTTCTTC	CASSSTSGSYNEQFF
-	TRBJ1-5	-	TRBV30	TGTGCCTGGGGATCGGGTAGCAATCAGCCCCAGCATTTT	CAWGSGSNQPQHF
TRBD2	TRBJ2-1	once	TRBV19	TGTGCCAGTAGCAGAACCAGGTCTAGCGGGAACAATGAGCAGTTCTTC	CASSRTRSSGNNEQFF
-	TRBJ1-1	once	TRBV4-1	TGCGCCAGCAGCCTCCGGGAGGGCCCCAGTGAAGCTTTCTTT	CASSLREGPSEAFF
TRBD2	TRBJ2-1	-	TRBV5-1	TGCGCCAGCAGCTTGGGGGTTAGCGGGAACGATGAGCAGTTCTTC	CASSLGVSGNDEQFF
-	TRBJ1-1	-	TRBV18	TGTGCCAGCTCACCCGCAGGGGATACTGAAGCTTTCTTT	CASSPAGDTEAFF
-	TRBJ1-1	few	TRBV7-9	TGTGCCAGCAGCTTCGGCGGATTGAACACTGAAGCTTTCTTT	CASSFGGLNTEAFF
TRBD1	TRBJ2-7	-	TRBV12-3/TRBV12-4	TGTGCCAGCAGTCCGGGACAGGGCTACGAGCAGTACTTC	CASSPGQGYEQYF
-	TRBJ1-4	-	TRBV2	TGTGCCAGCGCAGCCAGTGAAGAGGGAAAACTGTTTTTT	CASAASEEGKLFF
TRBD2	TRBJ2-7	-	TRBV30	TGTGCCTGGAGTGTATACCGGACTAGCGCCCCTCAGCAGTACTTC	CAWSVYRTSAPQQYF
TRBD1	TRBJ2-7	-	TRBV28	TGTGCCAGCAGTTTGGGGGACAGGGTCTACGAGCAGTACTTC	CASSLGDRVYEQYF
TRBD2	TRBJ2-7	-	TRBV27	TGTGCCAGCAGCATCGAGGGACTAGCGGGAGGGCCCTACGAGCAGTACTTC	CASSIEGLAGGPYEQYF
TRBD1	TRBJ1-2	-	TRBV29-1	TGCAGCGTTGAGGACAGGTTTATGGGCTACACCTTC	CSVEDRFMGYTF
-	TRBJ2-6	-	TRBV2	TGTGCCAGCAGTGATGAGGGCGGCGGGGCCAACGTCCTGACTTTC	CASSDEGGGANVLTF
TRBD2	TRBJ2-1	-	TRBV5-6	TGTGCCAGCAGCTTGGAGGAACTAGCGGCCCCCTACAATGAGCAGTTCTTC	CASSLEELAAPYNEQFF
TRBD1	TRBJ1-4	-	TRBV29-1	TGCAGCGGCGGGACAGAAATTGAAAAACTGTTTTTT	CSGGTEIEKLFF
TRBD2	TRBJ2-3	-	TRBV24-1	TGTGCCACCGCCTCCGAACGACTAGCGGGAGGGCCATTTTCGGATACGCAGTATTTT	CATASERLAGGPFSDTQYF